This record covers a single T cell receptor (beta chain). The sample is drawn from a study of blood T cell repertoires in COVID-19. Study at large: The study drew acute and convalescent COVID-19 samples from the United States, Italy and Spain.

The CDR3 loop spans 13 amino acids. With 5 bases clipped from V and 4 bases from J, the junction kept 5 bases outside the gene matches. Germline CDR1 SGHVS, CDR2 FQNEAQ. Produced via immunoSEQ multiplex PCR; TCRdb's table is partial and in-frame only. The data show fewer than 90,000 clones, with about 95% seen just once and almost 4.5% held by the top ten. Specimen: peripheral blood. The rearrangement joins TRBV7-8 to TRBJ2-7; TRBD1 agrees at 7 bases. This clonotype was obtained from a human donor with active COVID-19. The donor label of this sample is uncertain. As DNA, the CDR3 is TGTGCCAGCAGCCCGGGACAGCTTTACGAGCAGTACTTC. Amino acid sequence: CASSPGQLYEQYF.